This record looks at one T cell receptor (beta chain) sequence and its context. Its specific antigen is unknown. No base quality information exists; no much larger clone differs at one position. This entry belongs to a study of cytomegalovirus exposure and HLA in healthy donors (dated 2017 in TCRdb). General notes on the study: A later analysis indicated that the 130 or so validation repertoires were generated on the platform also employed for the 700 or so repertoires of the first cohort. The aim of the study was to test whether cataloging public T cell receptors could identify signatures of past pathogen exposure. Besides the first cohort of roughly 700 subjects, a separate validation cohort made up of some 110 different subjects was used. High-throughput TCR immunosequencing, statistical association of individual TCRs with disease status, and machine learning were combined to predict cytomegalovirus infection status. What the study reported, not specific to this receptor: The authors suggested that the approach could potentially be extended to other disease states and immunological phenotypes. The study gave a list of 150 to 200 TCR beta chains associated with cytomegalovirus. In vitro tests confirmed that a few of the cytomegalovirus-associated TCR beta chains recognize cytomegalovirus antigens. The classifier was reported to diagnose cytomegalovirus status with high specificity and sensitivity in both the original and validation cohorts. Most TCR sequences were seen in very few donors, while some public TCRs were found in many individuals. A later analysis had no HLA typing for the validation cohort, so co-occurrence there was scored across all 120 or so repertoires. Of the cluster scores, 90% to 95% were above 0 in a later analysis, which found that TCRs clustered in the first cohort also tended to co-occur in the approximately 120 validation repertoires.

Receptor libraries were prepared by the immunoSEQ multiplex PCR assay. On the authors' methods: A statistical classification framework was built to diagnose cytomegalovirus status from the catalog of TCR beta chain sequences. TCRdb took over this immuneACCESS table, retaining in-frame rearrangements with V and J assigned. Such tables are incomplete; in checked studies, under half of the missing clones stem from an unresolved V gene, and the remainder is unexplained. The V and J calls and clone size are taken from that table; D and trimming were inferred from the DNA. Within this sample are approximately 200,000 clones, with around 80% of them counted one time only. Around 1.3% of the sample rests with the top ten. Separate from the roughly 650-subject first cohort, the validation cohort of more than 90 subjects was the group to which the donors belonged. Its CDR3 holds 16 amino acids, cysteine through phenylalanine. The DNA shown is the 48-base CDR3, in frame from base 1. The germline V gene (reference sequence) sets CDR1 to LNHDA and CDR2 to SQIVND. V trim: 5 bases; J trim: 4 bases; unmatched bases: 8.

Sequencing was done on a sample of PBMCs. The V and J genes are TRBV19 and TRBJ1-2; 12 bases in the middle match TRBD1. The sequence derives from a woman in her thirties in good health and CMV-seronegative. Here is the DNA: TGTGCCAGTAGTCCGACCTGGGACAGGGGGCTCTATGGCTACACCTTC. It translates to CASSPTWDRGLYGYTF.